The next 17 T cell receptor beta chains were all read from a single sample in a study of metastatic and nonmetastatic thyroid tumors. Treatment of any kind had been given to no patient before thyroid surgery. TCRdb re-processed the PCR reads through MiXCR. The table has about 4,600 clones, roughly 19% seen once. The source material was adjacent normal tissue. The receptors were gathered from a male donor with papillary thyroid cancer or a benign thyroid nodule (not recorded which). Some clones in this sample may be carry-over from other donors' samples.

This clone was detected only a few times. The rearrangement joins TRBV2 to TRBJ2-3; no clear D. Germline V CDR1 and CDR2: SNHLY, FYNNEI. This CDR3 is built from 13 residues. V lost 0 bases, J lost 6 bases, and 7 bases lay in between. The CDR3 DNA is TGTGCCAGCAGTGAAGCGCTTCGGGATACGCAGTATTTT. It codes for CASSEALRDTQYF.

V and J are TRBV28 and TRBJ1-6, with D perhaps TRBD1 (6 bases). V lost 4 bases and J 10 bases, leaving 17 bases between the germline ends. Germline V gives CDR1 MDHEN, CDR2 SYDVKM. CDR3 size: 15 residues. The CDR3 nucleotides read TGTGCCAGCAGTTCAGACAGGCTTCGAGGGTCACCCCTCCACTTT. Protein sequence: CASSSDRLRGSPLHF. Drawing the rest from reference TRBV28 and TRBJ1-6, the complete variable domain is DVKVTQSSRYLVKRTGEKVFLECVQDMDHENMFWYRQDPGLGLRLIYFSYDVKMKEKGDIPEGYSVSREKKERFSLILESASTNQTSMYLCASSSDRLRGSPLHFGNGTRLTVT.

This clone has just a few counts. This sequence joins TRBV6-2 or TRBV6-3 and TRBJ2-7; D not certain. Trimming shortened V by 0 bases and J by 2 bases, and 8 bases separated the two germline ends. In germline, CDR1 is MNHEY, CDR2 SVGEGT. The CDR3 extends over 14 amino acids. The CDR3 spells CASSYSGGTYEQYF. For the CDR3, the DNA is TGTGCCAGCAGTTACTCAGGTGGCACCTACGAGCAGTACTTC.

This clone has more than one count but fewer than ten. The V and J genes are TRBV2 and TRBJ2-5, with 7 positions matching TRBD2. CDR3 size: 15 residues. Trimming cost V 4 bases and J 4 bases; bases outside gene matches: 9. In germline, CDR1 is SNHLY, CDR2 FYNNEI. The chain's CDR3 is CASSAPGRGGETQYF. In nucleotides, the CDR3 is TGTGCCAGCAGTGCCCCGGGGAGGGGTGGAGAGACCCAGTACTTC.

The table lists this clone with a few counts. This chain uses TRBV6-5 with TRBJ2-7, with 9 bases lining up with TRBD2. This CDR3 contains 14 residues. V lost 2 bases, J lost 7 bases, and 6 bases stayed unmatched. Germline CDR1 reads MNHEY; CDR2 reads SVGAGI. This CDR3 is CASSYGTSTREQYF. The CDR3 DNA reads TGTGCCAGCAGTTACGGGACTAGCACAAGGGAGCAGTACTTC.

This clone was seen many times. V gene TRBV4-1 combines with J gene TRBJ1-5; a possible D gene is TRBD1 (5 bases). The germline V gene has CDR1 MGHRA and CDR2 YSYEKL. Trimming left V 3 bases short and J 4 bases short, with 16 bases between. The CDR3 loop spans 16 amino acids. The CDR3 reads CASSQSQGSLNQPQHF. In nucleotides, the CDR3 is TGCGCCAGCAGCCAGTCCCAGGGTTCTTTGAATCAGCCCCAGCATTTT.

This clone has a count of ten or more. The chain joins TRBV3-2 to TRBJ2-3; the table's D call, TRBD2, has no DNA check behind it. TRBV3-2 is tagged as a pseudogene. The length of the CDR3 is 15 residues. CDR3 DNA: TGTGCCAGCACCCTCCGGCGGGGGGGCCAAGATACGCAGTATTTT. This translates into CASTLRRGGQDTQYF.

V and J are TRBV28 and TRBJ2-3; D not certain. This CDR3 has 15 residues. The germline V gene has CDR1 MDHEN and CDR2 SYDVKM. V lost 2 bases to trimming and J lost 1 base, with 10 bases between them. CDR3 region: CASSLRSVGTDTQYF. Written as DNA, the CDR3 is TGTGCCAGCAGTTTACGGAGCGTGGGCACAGATACGCAGTATTTT.

This clone was observed a handful of times. The chain joins TRBV7-2 to TRBJ2-7; D remains unclear. The CDR3 sequence is 13 residues long. Germline CDR1 is SGHTA and CDR2 is FQGNSA. Trimming took 3 bases from V and 2 from J, leaving 8 bases between them. This CDR3 reads CASSLGKTYEQYF. The CDR3 DNA reads TGTGCCAGCAGCTTGGGCAAAACCTACGAGCAGTACTTC. Drawing the rest from reference TRBV7-2 and TRBJ2-7, the complete variable domain is GAGVSQSPSNKVTEKGKDVELRCDPISGHTALYWYRQSLGQGLEFLIYFQGNSAPDKSGLPSDRFSAERTGGSVSTLTIQRTQQEDSAVYLCASSLGKTYEQYFGPGTRLTVT.

A few counts support this clone. The chain recombines TRBV6-1 with TRBJ1-1, with 9 positions matching TRBD1. Germline trimming cut 6 bases from V and 5 bases from J; bases unmatched to any gene: 10. The V gene's germline CDR1 is MNHNS and CDR2 SASEGT. This CDR3 is built from 15 residues. The CDR3 nucleotides are TGTGCCAGCAGGGAACAGGGGGCGCGTTGGACTGAAGCTTTCTTT. Protein sequence: CASREQGARWTEAFF.

This clone turned up a few times. The gene calls are TRBV6-4 and TRBJ1-1; the D gene is possibly TRBD1 (6 bases). The V gene lost 7 bases and the J gene lost 0 bases, with 15 bases spanning the gap. Germline lookup yields CDR1 MRHNA and CDR2 SNTAGT. This CDR3 has 15 amino acids. This chain's CDR3 is CASKREDSLNTEAFF. The CDR3 bases are TGTGCCAGCAAGAGAGAGGACAGCCTGAACACTGAAGCTTTCTTT.

This clone appeared many times. CDR3 sequence: CASSSTTYEQYF. The CDR3 coding sequence is TGTGCCAGCAGCTCTACGACCTACGAGCAGTACTTC. This chain connects TRBV7-2 to TRBJ2-7; D gene ambiguous. Germline-derived CDR1 and CDR2 are SGHTA and FQGNSA. The CDR3 is made up of 12 amino acids. V gave up 4 bases and J gave up 2 bases, with 6 bases separating them.

This chain joins TRBV20-1 and TRBJ1-1; a possible D gene is TRBD1 (6 bases). The V gene lost 3 bases and the J gene lost 3 bases, with 26 bases spanning the gap. Germline assignment: CDR1 DFQATT and CDR2 SNEGSKA (reference sequence). This CDR3 has 18 residues. This CDR3 reads CSASDPRSGGTGDTEAFF. The CDR3 bases are TGCAGTGCTAGCGACCCCCGGTCGGGGGGCACCGGGGACACTGAAGCTTTCTTT.

The chain carries TRBV20-1 and TRBJ1-5; 7 nucleotides match TRBD1. The CDR3 loop spans 13 amino acids. J lost 8 bases, V lost 1 base, and 5 bases had no gene match. From germline, CDR1 is DFQATT and CDR2 SNEGSKA (reference sequence). This CDR3 reads CSARGQGKEPQHF. The CDR3 DNA sequence: TGCAGTGCTAGAGGACAGGGAAAAGAGCCCCAGCATTTT.

This clone ranks as large. J is TRBJ2-6 and V is TRBV6-2 or TRBV6-3; 10 bases align to TRBD1. Germline V lookup: CDR1 MNHEY, CDR2 SVGEGT. The V segment lost 7 bases and the J segment 4 bases; nucleotides outside the gene matches: 10. This CDR3 comprises 17 residues. The CDR3, as DNA: TGTGCCAGCAAATTAGGGACAGGGGTATACGGGGCCAACGTCCTGACTTTC. This encodes CASKLGTGVYGANVLTF.

The CDR3 reads CASSTGGTGELFF. CDR3 coding DNA: TGTGCCAGCAGCACAGGGGGCACCGGGGAGCTGTTTTTT. The rearrangement uses TRBV11-3 and TRBJ2-2, with 8 bases matching TRBD1. CDR3 length: 13 residues. Trimming cost V 5 bases and J 4 bases; bases outside gene matches: 0. Germline CDR1 reads SGHNT; CDR2 reads YENEEA.

This clone occurred a few times. The chain links TRBV20-1 to TRBJ2-3, with no clear D. V was trimmed by 4 bases and J by 0 bases, leaving 8 bases between them. The CDR3 is 13 amino acids. Germline V CDR1 and CDR2: DFQATT, SNEGSKA (reference sequence). CDR3 residues: CSAKIPSTDTQYF. The CDR3 DNA sequence: TGCAGTGCTAAGATCCCTAGCACAGATACGCAGTATTTT.